This section outlines one T cell receptor (beta chain) sequence together with its context. V was pared by 2 bases and J by 5 bases, with 9 bases between. The CDR3 contains 13 residues. The germline gives CDR1 SEHNR, CDR2 FQNEAQ (reference sequence). Researchers divided each subset's genomic DNA evenly across several immunoSEQ plates. For sorted subsets, approximately 0.2 ug DNA per replicate equaled tens of thousands of T cell genomes. Assay: immunoSEQ multiplex PCR; the TCRdb copy retains only in-frame clones and omits some. Here the sample spans about 600,000 clones, about 96% being singletons. This entry is derived from a study of shared clonotypes between healthy human individuals.

The chain couples TRBV7-9 to TRBJ2-5, with D uncertain. The sequence was collected from a woman aged 30 to 39 in good health. What was sequenced was naive CD4+ T cells sorted from blood. Noted subset: CD45RA+ positively selected. CDR3 sequence reads: CASSLLTGETQYF. Written as DNA, the CDR3 is TGTGCCAGCAGCTTATTAACGGGCGAGACCCAGTACTTC.